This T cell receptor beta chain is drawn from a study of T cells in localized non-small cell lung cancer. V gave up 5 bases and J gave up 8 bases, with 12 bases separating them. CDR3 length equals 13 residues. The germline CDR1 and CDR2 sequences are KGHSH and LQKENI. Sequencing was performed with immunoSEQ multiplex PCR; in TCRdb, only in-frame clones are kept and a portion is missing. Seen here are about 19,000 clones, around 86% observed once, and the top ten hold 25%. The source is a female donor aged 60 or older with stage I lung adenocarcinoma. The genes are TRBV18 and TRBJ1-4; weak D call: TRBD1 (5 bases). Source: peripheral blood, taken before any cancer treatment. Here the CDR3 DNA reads TGTGCCAGCTCAACCGGGACGGAAGAAAAACTGTTTTTT. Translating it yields CASSTGTEEKLFF.